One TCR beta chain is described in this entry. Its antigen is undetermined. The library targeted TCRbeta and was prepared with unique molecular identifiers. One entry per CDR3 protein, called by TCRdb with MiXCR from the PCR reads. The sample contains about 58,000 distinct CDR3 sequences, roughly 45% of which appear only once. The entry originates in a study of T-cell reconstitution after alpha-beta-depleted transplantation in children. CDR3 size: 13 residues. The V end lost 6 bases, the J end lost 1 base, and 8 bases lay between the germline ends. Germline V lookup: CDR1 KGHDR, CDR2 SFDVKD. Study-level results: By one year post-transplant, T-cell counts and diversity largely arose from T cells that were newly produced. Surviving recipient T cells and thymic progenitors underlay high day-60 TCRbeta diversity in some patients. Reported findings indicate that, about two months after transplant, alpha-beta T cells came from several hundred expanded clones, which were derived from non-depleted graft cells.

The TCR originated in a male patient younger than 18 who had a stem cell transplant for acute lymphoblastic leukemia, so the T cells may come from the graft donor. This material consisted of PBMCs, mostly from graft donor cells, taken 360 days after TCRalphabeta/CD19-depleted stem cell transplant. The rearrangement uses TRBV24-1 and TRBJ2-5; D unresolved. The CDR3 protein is CATSPGLQETQYF. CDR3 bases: TGTGCCACCAGTCCAGGCCTCCAAGAGACCCAGTACTTC.